Listed below are T cell receptor beta chains from one sample, sequenced in a study of technical replicates of blood from four donors. Here immunoSEQ multiplex PCR was the method, and the copy in TCRdb shows in-frame clones only, minus some. The profile shows 60,000 to 90,000 clones, 93% of them singletons. The sequencing input was T cells isolated from PBMCs. The receptor source for this set is a human donor in good health. Both conserved end residues are part of each CDR3. D genes are given only for firm matches. Only part of the rows carry a size: once, few, many, or a class if the clone is expanded.

v_call: TRBV29-1; j_call: TRBJ1-2; d_call: NA; clone_size: NA; cdr3_nt: TGCAGCGTAGCTCCCAATCGGGAGGGGGGCTACACCTTC; cdr3_aa: CSVAPNREGGYTF
v_call: TRBV7-2; j_call: TRBJ2-7; d_call: TRBD2; clone_size: NA; cdr3_nt: TGTGCCAGCAGCCCCCGGGAGGTCCACGAGCAGTACTTC; cdr3_aa: CASSPREVHEQYF
v_call: TRBV7-3; j_call: TRBJ2-7; d_call: NA; clone_size: NA; cdr3_nt: TGTGCCAGCAGCCTACAGGGTGCCGGCCGGTACGAGCAGTACTTC; cdr3_aa: CASSLQGAGRYEQYF
v_call: TRBV19; j_call: TRBJ1-4; d_call: NA; clone_size: NA; cdr3_nt: TGTGCCAGTAGTATAGGTATCGTGCCGGGTAATGAAAAACTGTTTTTT; cdr3_aa: CASSIGIVPGNEKLFF
v_call: TRBV9; j_call: TRBJ2-7; d_call: TRBD2; clone_size: NA; cdr3_nt: TGTGCCAGCAGCGTAGGGACTAGCGGTAGTACCTACGAGCAGTACTTC; cdr3_aa: CASSVGTSGSTYEQYF
v_call: TRBV4-1; j_call: TRBJ1-3; d_call: NA; clone_size: once; cdr3_nt: TGCGCCAGCAGCCAAGAACGGGACTCTGGAAACACCATATATTTT; cdr3_aa: CASSQERDSGNTIYF
v_call: TRBV29-1; j_call: TRBJ2-1; d_call: TRBD1; clone_size: NA; cdr3_nt: TGCAGCGGGACAGGGGTTGGTGAGCAGTTCTTC; cdr3_aa: CSGTGVGEQFF
v_call: TRBV9; j_call: TRBJ2-7; d_call: TRBD1; clone_size: NA; cdr3_nt: TGTGCCAGCAGCTCGGGACAGGGTCTTAGCTCCTACGAGCAGTACTTC; cdr3_aa: CASSSGQGLSSYEQYF
v_call: TRBV6-1; j_call: TRBJ2-2; d_call: TRBD2; clone_size: NA; cdr3_nt: TGTGCCAGCAGGTTAGGACTAGCGGGAACCGGGGAGCTGTTTTTT; cdr3_aa: CASRLGLAGTGELFF
v_call: TRBV27; j_call: TRBJ2-1; d_call: TRBD2; clone_size: NA; cdr3_nt: TGTGCCAGCGTGCCGTGGGGAGGGCCGGTAAGCAATGAGCAGTTCTTC; cdr3_aa: CASVPWGGPVSNEQFF
v_call: TRBV6-5; j_call: TRBJ2-7; d_call: TRBD1; clone_size: NA; cdr3_nt: TGTGCCAGCAGTACACCGGGACAGGGTTCCTACGAGCAGTACTTC; cdr3_aa: CASSTPGQGSYEQYF
v_call: TRBV27; j_call: TRBJ2-7; d_call: TRBD2; clone_size: NA; cdr3_nt: TGTGCCAGCAGTTTGTCGGGAGGCCGGCAGTACTTC; cdr3_aa: CASSLSGGRQYF
v_call: TRBV9; j_call: TRBJ2-7; d_call: TRBD2; clone_size: NA; cdr3_nt: TGTGCCAGCAGCGTAGAGGGGACTAGCGGGAGTTTCGAGCAGTACTTC; cdr3_aa: CASSVEGTSGSFEQYF
v_call: TRBV4-1; j_call: TRBJ2-1; d_call: NA; clone_size: NA; cdr3_nt: TGCGCCAGCAGCCAAGCGGGAGCTGATGAGCAGTTCTTC; cdr3_aa: CASSQAGADEQFF
v_call: TRBV4-1; j_call: TRBJ2-3; d_call: TRBD2; clone_size: NA; cdr3_nt: TGCGCCAGCAGCCAAGTAGCTAGCGGAACAGATACGCAGTATTTT; cdr3_aa: CASSQVASGTDTQYF
v_call: TRBV6-5; j_call: TRBJ2-1; d_call: NA; clone_size: NA; cdr3_nt: TGTGCCAGCGCGGGACCGTACAATGAGCAGTTCTTC; cdr3_aa: CASAGPYNEQFF
v_call: TRBV4-1; j_call: TRBJ2-1; d_call: NA; clone_size: once; cdr3_nt: TGCGCCAGCAGCCAGGTCGGGAAGAATGAGCAGTTCTTC; cdr3_aa: CASSQVGKNEQFF
v_call: TRBV7-9; j_call: TRBJ2-2; d_call: TRBD1; clone_size: NA; cdr3_nt: TGTGCCAGCAGCCGCAGGACAGGCCGTTTGAACACCGGGGAGCTGTTTTTT; cdr3_aa: CASSRRTGRLNTGELFF
v_call: TRBV30; j_call: TRBJ2-7; d_call: NA; clone_size: NA; cdr3_nt: TGTGCCTGGAGCCATGGGCTCAGAGCCCTCTACGAGCAGTACTTC; cdr3_aa: CAWSHGLRALYEQYF
v_call: TRBV5-4; j_call: TRBJ2-7; d_call: TRBD2; clone_size: NA; cdr3_nt: TGTGCCAGTGGGACTAGCGGTTATCCCTACGAGCAGTACTTC; cdr3_aa: CASGTSGYPYEQYF
v_call: TRBV4-3; j_call: TRBJ2-3; d_call: NA; clone_size: NA; cdr3_nt: TGCGCCAGCAGCCAAGGCCGGGGGAGTGGAGCAGATACGCAGTATTTT; cdr3_aa: CASSQGRGSGADTQYF
v_call: TRBV7-9; j_call: TRBJ1-2; d_call: TRBD1; clone_size: NA; cdr3_nt: TGTGCCAGCAGCCTGGGACAGGGCTATGGCTACACCTTC; cdr3_aa: CASSLGQGYGYTF
v_call: TRBV15; j_call: TRBJ2-1; d_call: NA; clone_size: NA; cdr3_nt: TGTGCCACTCGACAGAGCTCCTACAATGAGCAGTTCTTC; cdr3_aa: CATRQSSYNEQFF
v_call: TRBV6-5; j_call: TRBJ2-2; d_call: NA; clone_size: NA; cdr3_nt: TGTGCCAGCAGTCGTAACAGGGAGGGGGAGCTGTTTTTT; cdr3_aa: CASSRNREGELFF
v_call: TRBV4-1; j_call: TRBJ2-7; d_call: TRBD1; clone_size: once; cdr3_nt: TGCGCCAGCAGCCGGGACAGAGCCTACGAGCAGTACTTC; cdr3_aa: CASSRDRAYEQYF
v_call: TRBV7-6; j_call: TRBJ2-1; d_call: NA; clone_size: NA; cdr3_nt: TGTGCCAGCAGCCCCATGAGCGGATCTTACAATGAGCAGTTCTTC; cdr3_aa: CASSPMSGSYNEQFF
v_call: TRBV29-1; j_call: TRBJ2-3; d_call: TRBD2; clone_size: NA; cdr3_nt: TGCAGCGCTGCCCCGGGAGGAACAGATACGCAGTATTTT; cdr3_aa: CSAAPGGTDTQYF
v_call: TRBV7-3; j_call: TRBJ2-1; d_call: TRBD2; clone_size: NA; cdr3_nt: TGTGCCAGCAGCGCGTTCGAGGGACTAGCGGGATTCAATGAGCAGTTCTTC; cdr3_aa: CASSAFEGLAGFNEQFF
v_call: TRBV5-1; j_call: TRBJ2-1; d_call: NA; clone_size: NA; cdr3_nt: TGCGCCAGCAGCTTGGACGGGAAAGAGCAGTTCTTC; cdr3_aa: CASSLDGKEQFF
v_call: TRBV28; j_call: TRBJ2-7; d_call: TRBD2; clone_size: once; cdr3_nt: TGTGCCAGCAAGAGACTTCTAGCGGGAGCTGGCTACGAGCAGTACTTC; cdr3_aa: CASKRLLAGAGYEQYF
v_call: TRBV4-1; j_call: TRBJ2-2; d_call: NA; clone_size: NA; cdr3_nt: TGCGCCAGCAGCCTCCAACTAGATTTGGCTTCACACGGGGAGCTGTTTTTT; cdr3_aa: CASSLQLDLASHGELFF
v_call: TRBV5-1; j_call: TRBJ1-5; d_call: NA; clone_size: NA; cdr3_nt: TGCGCCAGCAGCTTGAGTGGGCAGGGCGAGCATCAGCCCCAGCATTTT; cdr3_aa: CASSLSGQGEHQPQHF
v_call: TRBV27; j_call: TRBJ2-3; d_call: TRBD2; clone_size: once; cdr3_nt: TGTGCCAGCAGTCCCTTGAGGGAGGGAAAACCTAGCACAGATACGCAGTATTTT; cdr3_aa: CASSPLREGKPSTDTQYF
v_call: TRBV27; j_call: TRBJ1-5; d_call: NA; clone_size: NA; cdr3_nt: TGTGCCAGCAGTTTATCGGGGGCCCAGCCCCAGCATTTT; cdr3_aa: CASSLSGAQPQHF
v_call: TRBV19; j_call: TRBJ2-7; d_call: NA; clone_size: NA; cdr3_nt: TGTGCCAGTAGTTTACAGGTATCGGAGGAGCAGTACTTC; cdr3_aa: CASSLQVSEEQYF
v_call: TRBV13; j_call: TRBJ2-6; d_call: NA; clone_size: NA; cdr3_nt: TGTGCCAGCAACCTATTGGCTGGGGCCAACGTCCTGACTTTC; cdr3_aa: CASNLLAGANVLTF
v_call: TRBV28; j_call: TRBJ1-1; d_call: NA; clone_size: NA; cdr3_nt: TGTGCCAGCAAAGACTTAGACACTGAAGCTTTCTTT; cdr3_aa: CASKDLDTEAFF
v_call: TRBV19; j_call: TRBJ2-7; d_call: NA; clone_size: NA; cdr3_nt: TGTGCCAGTAGTATCGGGTTGGGCGGGATCTACGAGCAGTACTTC; cdr3_aa: CASSIGLGGIYEQYF
v_call: TRBV5-1; j_call: TRBJ2-2; d_call: TRBD1; clone_size: NA; cdr3_nt: TGCGCCAGCAGCTCGACCGGGACAGGGAACACCGGGGAGCTGTTTTTT; cdr3_aa: CASSSTGTGNTGELFF
v_call: TRBV20-1; j_call: TRBJ1-4; d_call: NA; clone_size: NA; cdr3_nt: TGCAGTGCTTCTAGTGAAAAACTGTTTTTT; cdr3_aa: CSASSEKLFF
v_call: TRBV2; j_call: TRBJ1-1; d_call: NA; clone_size: NA; cdr3_nt: TGTGCCAGCAGTGAAAGGGACAATCATTTCTTT; cdr3_aa: CASSERDNHFF
v_call: TRBV19; j_call: TRBJ2-1; d_call: NA; clone_size: NA; cdr3_nt: TGTGCCAGTAGTATAGGAGGGGGCTCCTACAATGAGCAGTTCTTC; cdr3_aa: CASSIGGGSYNEQFF
v_call: TRBV4-3; j_call: TRBJ2-7; d_call: TRBD1; clone_size: once; cdr3_nt: TGCGCCAGCAGCCAAAGGGACAGCCCCTACGAGCAGTACTTC; cdr3_aa: CASSQRDSPYEQYF
v_call: TRBV4-3; j_call: TRBJ1-4; d_call: NA; clone_size: NA; cdr3_nt: TGCGCCAGCAGCCAAGTCCAGGGGCCGGGGAAACTGTTTTTT; cdr3_aa: CASSQVQGPGKLFF
v_call: TRBV9; j_call: TRBJ2-3; d_call: TRBD2; clone_size: NA; cdr3_nt: TGTGCCAGCAGCCCAGTGGGACTAGCGGGAGGGTTTACAGATACGCAGTATTTT; cdr3_aa: CASSPVGLAGGFTDTQYF
v_call: TRBV28; j_call: TRBJ1-2; d_call: NA; clone_size: NA; cdr3_nt: TGTGCCACCAGGGACAATGGCTATGGCTACACCTTC; cdr3_aa: CATRDNGYGYTF
v_call: TRBV19; j_call: TRBJ1-4; d_call: NA; clone_size: NA; cdr3_nt: TGTGCCAGTACCCAGACAGATAATGAAAAACTGTTTTTT; cdr3_aa: CASTQTDNEKLFF
v_call: TRBV7-9; j_call: TRBJ1-5; d_call: TRBD1; clone_size: NA; cdr3_nt: TGTGCCGCAGGGGGCCGGGGCGGCAATCAGCCCCAGCATTTT; cdr3_aa: CAAGGRGGNQPQHF
v_call: TRBV2; j_call: TRBJ2-3; d_call: NA; clone_size: NA; cdr3_nt: TGTGCCAGCAGAGAACTCAGCACAGATACGCAGTATTTT; cdr3_aa: CASRELSTDTQYF
v_call: TRBV28; j_call: TRBJ2-7; d_call: TRBD2; clone_size: NA; cdr3_nt: TGTGCCAGCAGTTTTCCCAGCGGGAGACATTACGAGCAGTACTTC; cdr3_aa: CASSFPSGRHYEQYF